The 26 T cell receptor beta chains given below trace back to one sample, sequenced in a study of blood T cells in healthy people across ages. PCR was performed a second time for roughly 7 to 11 cycles using a sample-barcoded 5' primer and a J-beta primer mix. TCRdb used MiXCR to reprocess the 5' RACE reads, holding one entry per CDR3 protein. This sample has about 1.4 million distinct CDR3 sequences, with 59% found just once. Material: blood. The origin of the receptors is a man aged 18-30 years in good health.

The rearrangement uses TRBV4-1 and TRBJ2-3; TRBD2 agrees at 9 bases. V trimming: 3 bases; J trimming: 5 bases; junction bases outside the gene matches: 9. The CDR3 runs to 16 residues. CDR1 is MGHRA and CDR2 is YSYEKL in the germline V gene. The CDR3 DNA follows: TGCGCCAGCAGCCATCCTAGACTAGCGGCGGGAGATACGCAGTATTTT. This gives the protein CASSHPRLAAGDTQYF.

There are a few counts of this clonotype. This chain uses TRBV4-1 with TRBJ2-7, with 10 bases aligning to TRBD2. The CDR3 has 15 amino acids. The J segment lost 3 bases and the V segment lost 1 base, leaving 3 bases of the junction unmatched. Per the germline V gene, CDR1 is MGHRA and CDR2 is YSYEKL. The CDR3 DNA sequence: TGCGCCAGCAGCCAAGTCCCTAGCGGGGGCTACGAGCAGTACTTC. Its protein is CASSQVPSGGYEQYF.

The chain links TRBV4-2 to TRBJ1-5, with D perhaps TRBD1 (5 bases). The CDR3 is made up of 14 amino acids. Trimming took 1 base from V and 6 from J, leaving 10 bases between them. Germline lookup yields CDR1 LGHNA and CDR2 YNFKEQ. CDR3 sequence (DNA): TGTGCCAGCAGCCAAGTCCCGGGGGGTCAGCCCCAGCATTTT. This codes for CASSQVPGGQPQHF.

V and J are TRBV5-1 and TRBJ2-3; perhaps TRBD1 as D (6 bases). This CDR3 is 17 amino acids long. Germline CDR1 and CDR2: SGHRS and YFSETQ. V lost 4 bases to trimming and J lost 0 bases, with 18 bases between them. CDR3 residues: CASSRRSGDTSTDTQYF. CDR3 bases: TGCGCCAGCAGCCGACGCTCAGGGGATACTAGCACAGATACGCAGTATTTT.

The chain joins TRBV5-1 to TRBJ2-1; 13 bases align to TRBD2. CDR3 length: 15 residues. Germline-derived CDR1 and CDR2 are SGHRS and YFSETQ. The V segment lost 4 bases and the J segment 10 bases; nucleotides outside the gene matches: 8. In DNA form, the CDR3 reads TGCGCCAGCAGCATTGGGACTAGCGGGAAATTCGAGCAGTTCTTC. Residues: CASSIGTSGKFEQFF.

The chain employs TRBV6-1 and TRBJ2-3, with unresolved D. V was pared by 8 bases and J by 4 bases, with 19 bases between. Germline CDR1 MNHNS, CDR2 SASEGT. The CDR3 has 15 residues. CDR3 coding DNA: TGTGCCAGCCATAAGGGCTCAGCTGTCTCAGATACGCAGTATTTT. Its translation is CASHKGSAVSDTQYF.

About this clonotype itself: One end of the junction fails to match germline, which may point to a read error. The chain joins TRBV12-3 or TRBV12-4 to TRBJ1-4, with 11 bases lining up with TRBD1. CDR3 length: 14 amino acids. CDR3 region: CTSSLGTGGEKLFF. CDR3 coding DNA: TGTACCAGCAGTTTGGGGACAGGGGGTGAAAAACTGTTTTTT.

This sequence joins TRBV6-5 and TRBJ2-2; no clear D. The CDR3 extends over 13 amino acids. Germline-derived CDR1 and CDR2 are MNHEY and SVGAGI. Trimming pared 10 bases from V and 2 bases from J, leaving 11 bases between. Here the CDR3 DNA reads TGTGCCATCAGGACGTCAAACACCGGGGAGCTGTTTTTT. This gives the protein CAIRTSNTGELFF.

The V call is TRBV14, the J call TRBJ2-1; 9 positions agree with TRBD2. This CDR3 is built from 15 residues. Trimming at V came to 0 bases and at J to 6 bases, leaving 3 bases not matched to a gene. Germline V lookup: CDR1 SGHDN, CDR2 FVKESK. The CDR3 is CASSQEGREGNEQFF. The CDR3 DNA sequence: TGTGCCAGCAGCCAAGAGGGGCGGGAGGGCAATGAGCAGTTCTTC.

The chain couples TRBV29-1 to TRBJ2-1; 8 positions agree with TRBD2. Germline V lookup: CDR1 SQVTM, CDR2 ANQGSEA. The CDR3 runs to 14 residues. V was pared by 7 bases and J by 4 bases, with 9 bases of the junction left unmatched. CDR3 in amino acids: CSAQGAGAYNEQFF. The CDR3 nucleotides are TGCAGCGCACAGGGAGCGGGAGCTTACAATGAGCAGTTCTTC.

The chain joins TRBV20-1 to TRBJ2-5, with D perhaps TRBD2 (5 bases). Germline V gene data show CDR1 as DFQATT and CDR2 as SNEGSKA (reference sequence). CDR3 length: 13 residues. The V gene lost 6 bases and the J gene lost 1 base, with 12 bases spanning the gap. In nucleotides, the CDR3 is TGCAGTGCCCCGCGACTACCCCAAGAGACCCAGTACTTC. It yields the protein CSAPRLPQETQYF.

The genes are TRBV29-1 and TRBJ2-7; D is unclear. Germline loops: CDR1 SQVTM, CDR2 ANQGSEA. This CDR3 comprises 14 residues. V lost 3 bases and J 5 bases, leaving 17 bases between the germline ends. CDR3 bases: TGCAGCGTTGAGGTCGGGCCCCGGACGAACGAGCAGTACTTC. It is translated as CSVEVGPRTNEQYF.

This chain joins TRBV5-1 and TRBJ2-2; no firm D call. The CDR3 runs to 15 residues. The germline V gene has CDR1 SGHRS and CDR2 YFSETQ. V was shortened by 0 bases and J by 5 bases, with 11 bases between the two germline ends. CDR3 amino acids: CASSLAARWTGELFF. The CDR3 DNA sequence: TGCGCCAGCAGCTTGGCGGCAAGGTGGACCGGGGAGCTGTTTTTT. Together with reference TRBV5-1 and TRBJ2-2, the CDR3 gives the full variable domain: KAGVTQTPRYLIKTRGQQVTLSCSPISGHRSVSWYQQTPGQGLQFLFEYFSETQRNKGNFPGRFSGRQFSNSRSEMNVSTLELGDSALYLCASSLAARWTGELFFGEGSRLTVL.

This rearrangement joins TRBV2 to TRBJ2-1; D is possibly TRBD2 (6 bases). The CDR3 is 10 residues long. Germline CDR1 and CDR2: SNHLY and FYNNEI. The V end was cut by 8 bases, the J end by 15 bases, with 14 bases between. The CDR3 here is CASERVMPFF. The CDR3 nucleotides are TGTGCCAGCGAGCGGGTTATGCCGTTCTTC.

This clonotype was recorded a few times. The CDR3 reads CSASGDRDYNEQFF. In nucleotides, the CDR3 is TGCAGTGCTAGTGGGGACAGAGACTACAATGAGCAGTTCTTC. V gene TRBV20-1 combines with J gene TRBJ2-1; 7 bases are shared with TRBD1. V gave up 3 bases and J gave up 3 bases; unmatched junction bases: 5. This CDR3 region has 14 residues. Looked up from germline, CDR1 is DFQATT and CDR2 is SNEGSKA (reference sequence).

The chain recombines TRBV24-1 with TRBJ2-3; D is undetermined. Germline CDR1 KGHDR, CDR2 SFDVKD. The CDR3 runs to 13 residues. The V and J ends lost 3 bases and 4 bases respectively, with 7 bases between them. The CDR3 nucleotides read TGTGCCACCAGTGATCCGAACTCAGATACGCAGTATTTT. It encodes CATSDPNSDTQYF.

The chain is built from TRBV12-3 or TRBV12-4 and TRBJ2-7; D possibly uses TRBD1 or TRBD2 (5 bases each). V was cut by 2 bases and J by 2 bases, with 13 bases left in between. The CDR3 is made up of 15 amino acids. CDR3: CASSLTAGRTYEQYF. The CDR3 nucleotides are TGTGCCAGCAGTTTAACGGCAGGGAGAACCTACGAGCAGTACTTC.

The CDR3 protein is CAISEASGGRETQYF. The CDR3 region has the DNA TGTGCCATCAGTGAGGCTAGCGGGGGGAGAGAGACCCAGTACTTC. The chain joins TRBV10-3 to TRBJ2-5, with 11 bases matching TRBD2. The CDR3 contains 15 residues. The V segment lost 2 bases and the J segment 4 bases; nucleotides outside the gene matches: 3. Germline CDR1 ENHRY, CDR2 SYGVKD.

This clonotype was seen only a few times. The chain's CDR3 is CASSIDRGRPQVFEQYF. The CDR3 DNA reads as TGTGCCAGCAGCATTGACAGGGGGCGCCCCCAAGTTTTCGAGCAGTACTTC. The chain has TRBV28 and TRBJ2-7; TRBD1 matches 10 bases. Germline CDR1 is MDHEN and CDR2 is SYDVKM. The V and J ends lost 6 bases and 6 bases, in that order; junction bases with no gene match: 17. This CDR3 is built from 17 residues.

This clonotype was found many times. The chain recombines TRBV5-1 with TRBJ1-4, with 8 bases matching TRBD1. The V gene end was trimmed by 2 bases and the J gene end by 7 bases; junction bases not matched to a gene: 10. There are 16 residues in the CDR3. Per germline, CDR1 SGHRS and CDR2 YFSETQ. The CDR3 reads CASSFGATGDGEKLFF. CDR3 DNA: TGCGCCAGCAGCTTCGGGGCGACAGGGGATGGTGAAAAACTGTTTTTT.

This chain uses TRBV27 with TRBJ2-1, with D possibly TRBD2 on 5 matching bases. Deletions cut 5 bases from V and 3 bases from J, with 8 bases between. The CDR3 runs to 13 residues. Germline CDR1 is MNHEY and CDR2 is SMNVEV (reference sequence). CDR3 coding DNA: TGTGCCAGCAGTGTTCGGGGCTACAATGAGCAGTTCTTC. Translation: CASSVRGYNEQFF.

V is TRBV2 and J is TRBJ2-7, with D perhaps TRBD1 or TRBD2 (5 bases each). The V and J ends lost 1 base and 2 bases respectively, with 24 bases between them. Germline CDR1 SNHLY, CDR2 FYNNEI. The CDR3 consists of 19 residues. The CDR3 DNA follows: TGTGCCAGCAGTGAAGAGCCCGACTATGGGGCTGGCTTCCCCTACGAGCAGTACTTC. Its protein product is CASSEEPDYGAGFPYEQYF.

This chain joins TRBV6-4 and TRBJ2-3, with 7 bases aligning to TRBD2. The CDR3 has 16 residues. In germline, CDR1 is MRHNA, CDR2 SNTAGT. V gave up 0 bases and J gave up 2 bases; unmatched junction bases: 5. DNA of the CDR3: TGTGCCAGCAGTGACTCGATGAGCGGGGACACAGATACGCAGTATTTT. Protein: CASSDSMSGDTDTQYF.

The V gene is TRBV12-3 or TRBV12-4, the J gene TRBJ1-1; no reliable D call. This CDR3 has 14 residues. V was pared by 5 bases and J by 1 base, with 11 bases between. The CDR3 sequence is CASSPRHANTEAFF. The CDR3 DNA is TGTGCCAGCAGTCCCCGTCATGCGAACACTGAAGCTTTCTTT.

The chain carries TRBV11-2 and TRBJ1-2; possibly TRBD1 for D (6 bases). CDR3 length: 13 residues. V was clipped by 11 bases and J by 4 bases, with 17 bases between them. Germline loops: CDR1 SGHAT, CDR2 FQNNGV. The CDR3 is CASAGQGPYGYTF. CDR3 DNA sequence: TGTGCCTCCGCCGGGCAGGGGCCCTATGGCTACACCTTC.

This rearrangement joins TRBV20-1 to TRBJ2-3, with TRBD1 identical over 7 bases. Germline loops: CDR1 DFQATT, CDR2 SNEGSKA (reference sequence). The CDR3 is 15 residues long. J was trimmed by 2 bases and V by 6 bases; bases with no gene match: 11. CDR3 nucleotide sequence: TGCAGTGCCCAGGGAGAGGGGGCGACCACAGATACGCAGTATTTT. Translating it yields CSAQGEGATTDTQYF.